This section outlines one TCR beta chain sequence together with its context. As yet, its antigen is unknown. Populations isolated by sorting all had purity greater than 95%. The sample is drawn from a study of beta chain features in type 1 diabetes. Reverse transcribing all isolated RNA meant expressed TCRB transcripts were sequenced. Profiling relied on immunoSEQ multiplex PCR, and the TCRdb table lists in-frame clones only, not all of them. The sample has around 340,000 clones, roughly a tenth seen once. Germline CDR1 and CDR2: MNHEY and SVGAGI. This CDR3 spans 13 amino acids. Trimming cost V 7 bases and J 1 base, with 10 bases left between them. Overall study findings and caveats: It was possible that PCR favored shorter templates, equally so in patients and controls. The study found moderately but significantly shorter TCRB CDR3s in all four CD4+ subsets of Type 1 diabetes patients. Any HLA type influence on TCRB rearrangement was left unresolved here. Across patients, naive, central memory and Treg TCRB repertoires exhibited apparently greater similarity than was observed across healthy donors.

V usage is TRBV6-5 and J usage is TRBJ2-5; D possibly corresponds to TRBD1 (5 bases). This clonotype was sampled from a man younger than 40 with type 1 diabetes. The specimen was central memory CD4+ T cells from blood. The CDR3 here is CASTKQVQETQYF. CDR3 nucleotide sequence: TGTGCCAGCACCAAACAGGTCCAAGAGACCCAGTACTTC.